This T cell receptor (beta chain) was sequenced for a study of cytomegalovirus exposure and HLA in healthy donors. Study-wide context: Within an early data release were around 80 million unique TCRs drawn from HLA-typed donors. Study-level results: Trimming of TCR beta V- and J-genes showed a link, identified in a later analysis, to a missense DCLRE1C variant. Later analysis identified several of the most significant clusters that appeared linked to common viral pathogens. Apart from CMV serostatus, no immune exposure information was available.

The V and J ends lost 0 bases and 5 bases respectively, with 11 bases between them. The V gene's germline CDR1 is ENHRY and CDR2 SYGVKD. CDR3 length: 14 residues. Primers for the PCR totalled 60 Vbeta and 13 Jbeta. TCRdb keeps only in-frame clones here, not all; method: immunoSEQ multiplex PCR. The data hold over 75,000 clones, with roughly 73% observed a single time. Turning to this clone: The target antigen is unknown.

The sample consisted of PBMCs. The chain is built from TRBV10-3 and TRBJ2-7; D gene uncertain. The TCR comes from a man aged 45 to 65 in good health and CMV-seropositive. In nucleotides, the CDR3 is TGTGCCATCAGTGAGTCGCTAGTTATTGACGAGCAGTACTTC. Protein: CAISESLVIDEQYF.